This T cell receptor beta chain came from a study of blood T cell repertoires in COVID-19 (dated by TCRdb to about 2020). Study-wide context: The collaborator samples originated in the United States, Italy and Spain and spanned the acute and convalescent phases of COVID-19. Samples were obtained from the ongoing ImmuneRACE study (first 160 participants) and from some 1,300 subjects provided by 6 global collaborators. Subjects who had been exposed to COVID-19, were actively infected with it, or had recovered from it provided the deeply sampled blood TCRbeta repertoires that made up the dataset. HLA class I and class II types, where available, came from metadata supplied by the sample provider rather than from assay-based typing. The repertoires were released in a freely available public database meant as a resource for research on the immune response to SARS-CoV-2. The sample metadata nearly always contained a de-identified subject ID, COVID-19 status, age in years and sex. The prospective study material was composed of cDNA or gDNA derived from T cells, B-cell-depleted T cells, or PBMCs. Broader findings and caveats from the paper: How much clinical and demographic metadata was included differed by source and by participant, and the metadata was provided uncurated.

Relative to germline, V is 6 bases shorter and J is 5 bases shorter, with 8 bases between their ends. There are 13 amino acids in the CDR3, from cysteine to phenylalanine inclusive. Only the CDR3 portion is preserved as DNA: 39 bases, with reading frame beginning at the first base. From the germline V gene (reference sequence), CDR1 is MNHEY and CDR2 is SMNVEV. TCRbeta CDR3 regions were amplified from genomic DNA using the immunoSEQ Assay, a bias-controlled multiplex PCR. Concerning the study's data processing: The number of nucleated cells in each sample was estimated by amplification of reference gene primers within the assay. To quantify the absolute abundance of each unique TCRbeta CDR3 rearrangement, sequence reads were collapsed and filtered. For each sample, productive Simpson clonality was calculated by taking the square root of Simpson's diversity index across productive rearrangements. Imported from immuneACCESS, the table was reduced by TCRdb to in-frame sequences with V and J called. These copies leave out some clones; in studies compared against another copy, an unresolved V gene accounts for under half, and the cause of the remainder is not known. The DNA was the basis for D and trimming; V, J and clone size are from that table. In all, the sample holds roughly 400,000 clones, and under 90% of those were seen once. 1.7% of the sample is taken by the ten largest.

Regarding this clone: The antigen it recognizes is unknown. Base qualities are not at hand, and no much larger clone is one base apart.

Enrolling through a virtual design, the prospective study's participants ranged in age from roughly 18 to 89 years and lived across 24 United States geographic areas. Cohort assignment in the prospective study relied on participant-reported clinical history from a screening survey and a study questionnaire. ImmuneRACE Cohort 3 recovered participants were defined by two consecutive negative NP/OP PCR tests, healthcare professional clearance, or symptom resolution. In the prospective study, whole blood, serum and a nasopharyngeal or oropharyngeal swab were collected from each participant by mobile phlebotomists. Participants in the prospective study had the option to provide additional blood draws and questionnaires over a roughly 2-month period. Prospective study blood samples were shipped either frozen or at room temperature before DNA extraction.

Recombination connected TRBV27 to TRBJ1-6; the D gene remains uncertain. Sequencing was performed on PBMCs or T cells enriched from blood (not recorded which). This clonotype was sampled from a woman in her 30s who had recovered from COVID-19. The DNA sequence follows: TGTGCCAGCAGAGGGAGGAATAATTCACCCCTCCACTTT. The encoded protein is CASRGRNNSPLHF.